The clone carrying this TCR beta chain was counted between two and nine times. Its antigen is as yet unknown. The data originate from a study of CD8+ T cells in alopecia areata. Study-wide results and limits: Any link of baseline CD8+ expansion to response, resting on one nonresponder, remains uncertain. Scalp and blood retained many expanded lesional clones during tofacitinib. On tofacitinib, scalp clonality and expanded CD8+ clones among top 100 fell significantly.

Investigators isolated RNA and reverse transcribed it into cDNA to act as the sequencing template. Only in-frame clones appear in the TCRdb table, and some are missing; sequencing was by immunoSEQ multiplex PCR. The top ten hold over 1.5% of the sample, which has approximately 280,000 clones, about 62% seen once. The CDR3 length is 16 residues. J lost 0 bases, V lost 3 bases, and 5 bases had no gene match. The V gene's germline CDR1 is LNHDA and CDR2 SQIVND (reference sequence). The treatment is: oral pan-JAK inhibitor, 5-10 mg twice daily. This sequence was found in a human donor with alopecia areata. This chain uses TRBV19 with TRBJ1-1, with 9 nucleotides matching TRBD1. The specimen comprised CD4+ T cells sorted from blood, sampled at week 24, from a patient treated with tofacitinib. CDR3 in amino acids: CASSMHRGPLNTEAFF. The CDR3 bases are TGTGCCAGTAGTATGCACAGGGGGCCACTGAACACTGAAGCTTTCTTT.